A selection of T cell receptor beta chains follows, all from one sample in a study of radiation and T cells in renal cell carcinoma. Data came from immunoSEQ multiplex PCR; TCRdb stores just in-frame clones and leaves some out. The table has about 140,000 clones, less than 85% seen once. The sequencing used blood, collected from a patient whose treatment included radiotherapy and nephrectomy. These receptors were collected from a woman aged 45-65 years with renal cell carcinoma. The CDR3 runs from the conserved cysteine through the conserved F or W. The order of the fields is clone size, D gene, V gene, J gene, CDR3 protein, CDR3 DNA. D genes are given only for firm matches. The size of a clone is reported for some rows only, either as once, few or many, or as a class for expanded clones.

NA	TRBD2	TRBV6-1	TRBJ2-7	CASSGSGGEGRYEQYF	TGTGCCAGCAGTGGTTCCGGGGGGGAAGGCAGGTACGAGCAGTACTTC
NA	NA	TRBV30	TRBJ1-6	CAWSGGGNSPLHF	TGTGCCTGGAGTGGGGGGGGCAATTCACCCCTCCACTTT
NA	NA	TRBV9	TRBJ1-1	CASSVVGSTEAFF	TGTGCCAGCAGCGTAGTAGGGAGCACTGAAGCTTTCTTT
NA	NA	TRBV4-1	TRBJ1-2	CASSQVLGPNYGYTF	TGCGCCAGCAGCCAAGTTTTAGGGCCGAACTATGGCTACACCTTC
NA	TRBD1	TRBV9	TRBJ1-1	CASSGETGDTEAFF	TGTGCCAGCAGCGGCGAGACAGGGGACACTGAAGCTTTCTTT
few	TRBD2	TRBV2	TRBJ2-3	CASSQGTSGYSTDTQYF	TGTGCCAGCAGTCAAGGGACTAGCGGGTATAGCACAGATACGCAGTATTTT
NA	NA	TRBV6-6	TRBJ2-5	CASIRGYQETQYF	TGTGCCAGCATCCGGGGGTACCAAGAGACCCAGTACTTC
NA	NA	TRBV25-1	TRBJ2-3	CASSEYRGATDTQYF	TGTGCCAGCAGCGAGTACCGAGGGGCCACAGATACGCAGTATTTT
few	TRBD2	TRBV23-1	TRBJ2-3	CASSHRLAGETDTQYF	TGCGCCAGCAGTCACCGACTAGCGGGAGAAACAGATACGCAGTATTTT
NA	TRBD2	TRBV5-1	TRBJ2-1	CASSFGLAENNEQFF	TGCGCCAGCAGCTTCGGGCTAGCGGAGAACAATGAGCAGTTCTTC
NA	NA	TRBV5-1	TRBJ1-1	CASSLGRGDTEAFF	TGCGCCAGCAGCTTGGGGAGGGGAGACACTGAAGCTTTCTTT
NA	NA	TRBV25-1	TRBJ2-3	CASSEWDGDSTDTQYF	TGTGCCAGCAGTGAATGGGACGGGGATAGCACAGATACGCAGTATTTT
NA	NA	TRBV6-1	TRBJ1-1	CASSGTTGRAQAFF	TGTGCCAGCAGCGGAACCACAGGGAGGGCGCAAGCTTTCTTT
NA	NA	TRBV30	TRBJ2-3	CAWSGWGGTDTQYF	TGTGCCTGGAGTGGGTGGGGGGGCACAGATACGCAGTATTTT
NA	NA	TRBV20-1	TRBJ2-7	CSAQKSYEQYF	TGCAGTGCCCAGAAGTCCTACGAGCAGTACTTC
once	TRBD2	TRBV4-1	TRBJ2-5	CASGRAEQETQYF	TGCGCCTCGGGGAGGGCGGAACAAGAGACCCAGTACTTC
NA	TRBD1	TRBV5-6	TRBJ1-4	CASSLQGGRGGEKLFF	TGTGCCAGCAGCCTTCAAGGGGGCCGAGGTGGTGAAAAACTGTTTTTT
NA	TRBD1	TRBV29-1	TRBJ1-3	CSVLQGARGTIYF	TGCAGCGTGCTACAGGGGGCTCGGGGCACCATATATTTT
NA	NA	TRBV29-1	TRBJ2-1	CSVDGRREIANEQFF	TGCAGCGTTGACGGGCGACGGGAGATCGCAAATGAGCAGTTCTTC
NA	NA	TRBV5-1	TRBJ2-7	CASSVEDTKYF	TGCGCCAGCTCGGTTGAGGACACAAAGTACTTC
NA	NA	TRBV7-2	TRBJ2-3	CASSQASGDTQYF	TGTGCCAGCAGCCAAGCCTCAGGAGATACGCAGTATTTT
NA	NA	TRBV7-2	TRBJ2-3	CASSLSSSGQSTDTQYF	TGTGCCAGCAGCTTATCTAGCAGCGGGCAAAGCACAGATACGCAGTATTTT
NA	NA	TRBV6-1	TRBJ1-2	CASRASHEGYTF	TGTGCCAGCAGGGCCAGCCACGAAGGCTACACCTTC
NA	TRBD2	TRBV13	TRBJ2-3	CASSLLADRREGDTQYF	TGTGCCAGCAGCTTACTCGCTGACCGAAGGGAGGGCGATACGCAGTATTTT
NA	NA	TRBV9	TRBJ2-2	CASSVDLGRGTGELFF	TGTGCCAGCAGCGTAGATCTGGGTAGGGGCACCGGGGAGCTGTTTTTT
NA	TRBD1	TRBV4-3	TRBJ2-2	CASSQDRGHGTGELFF	TGCGCCAGCAGCCAGGACAGGGGGCACGGCACCGGGGAGCTGTTTTTT
NA	TRBD1	TRBV19	TRBJ1-3	CASNADRAHTIYF	TGTGCCAGTAATGCAGACAGGGCACACACCATATATTTT
few	NA	TRBV28	TRBJ2-7	CASSLGDRDRQYF	TGTGCCAGCAGCCTAGGAGACCGGGACCGGCAGTACTTC
NA	NA	TRBV2	TRBJ2-7	CASRRISGTAAYEQYF	TGTGCCAGCAGACGAATCTCCGGGACCGCAGCCTACGAGCAGTACTTC
NA	NA	TRBV6-1	TRBJ2-2	CATRFSGEGTLFF	TGTGCCACCCGGTTTAGCGGAGAAGGGACGCTGTTTTTT
NA	TRBD1	TRBV27	TRBJ2-7	CASSGRGQGSYEQYF	TGTGCCAGCAGTGGGCGGGGACAGGGCTCCTACGAGCAGTACTTC
few	TRBD2	TRBV19	TRBJ2-1	CASSSGLAGLSYNEQFF	TGTGCCAGTAGTTCGGGACTAGCGGGCCTCTCTTACAATGAGCAGTTCTTC
NA	TRBD1	TRBV9	TRBJ2-1	CASTSGTDYLGEQFF	TGTGCCAGCACCTCCGGGACAGACTATCTGGGTGAGCAGTTCTTC
NA	NA	TRBV30	TRBJ2-7	CAGKDSSYEQYF	TGTGCCGGCAAGGACAGTTCCTACGAGCAGTACTTC
NA	NA	TRBV7-2	TRBJ1-2	CASSPQAGPSPYGYTF	TGTGCCAGCAGCCCTCAAGCAGGGCCCAGTCCCTATGGCTACACCTTC
once	TRBD2	TRBV7-2	TRBJ2-1	CASSRLAGVSYNEQFF	TGTGCCAGCAGCCGCCTAGCGGGAGTATCCTACAATGAGCAGTTCTTC
NA	NA	TRBV11-2	TRBJ2-7	CASSLGVRDYEQYF	TGTGCCAGCAGCTTAGGAGTAAGGGACTACGAGCAGTACTTC
once	NA	TRBV12-1	TRBJ2-7	CASSFRRLSYEQYF	TGTGCCAGCAGCTTTAGGCGGCTCTCCTACGAGCAGTACTTC
NA	TRBD1	TRBV7-9	TRBJ2-1	CASSRDRGIVNEQFF	TGTGCCAGCAGCCGGGACAGGGGGATAGTCAATGAGCAGTTCTTC
NA	NA	TRBV5-1	TRBJ2-2	CASSFQGPNTGELFF	TGCGCCAGCAGCTTCCAGGGCCCGAACACCGGGGAGCTGTTTTTT
NA	NA	TRBV6-8	TRBJ2-7	CASSYASALSGRNEQYF	TGTGCCAGCAGTTATGCTAGCGCCCTGAGTGGGCGGAACGAGCAGTACTTC
NA	TRBD1	TRBV6-6	TRBJ1-1	CASLPGQVATEAFF	TGTGCCAGCCTGCCGGGACAGGTCGCCACTGAAGCTTTCTTT
few	NA	TRBV7-9	TRBJ2-7	CASSLSAGRKQYF	TGTGCCAGCAGCTTAAGTGCGGGACGAAAGCAGTACTTC
NA	TRBD2	TRBV7-2	TRBJ2-7	CASSGGSVPPYEQYF	TGTGCCAGCAGCGGCGGGAGTGTCCCCCCCTACGAGCAGTACTTC
NA	NA	TRBV9	TRBJ1-5	CASSVGRQADQPQHF	TGTGCCAGCAGCGTAGGACGACAGGCTGATCAGCCCCAGCATTTT